This T cell receptor beta chain is from a study of monozygotic twins with cystic fibrosis. Remarks on this clone: The antigen remains undetermined.

V shed 2 bases and J 7 bases; nucleotides not matched to a gene: 7. The length of the CDR3 is 15 residues. Germline V gene lookup returns CDR1 SGDLS and CDR2 YYNGEE. Method: immunoSEQ multiplex PCR; TCRdb's copy keeps in-frame clones and lacks some. The top ten hold under 0.9% of the sample, which has 30,000 or so clones, around 66% seen once. Study results and caveats: Age, concordance and disease severity did not associate with shared CDR3 numbers. Monozygotic CF twin pairs shared significantly more nucleotide-identical clonotypes than unrelated CF individuals did. V usage most resembled the co-twin in 13 of 16 pairs. Low clonality (median about 0.0095) suggested a mostly naive repertoire.

The TCR was taken from a girl aged 10 to 17 with cystic fibrosis. V is TRBV9 and J is TRBJ2-1, with 9 bases lining up with TRBD2. The sample comprised blood. The CDR3 loop is CASSVWAGGSNEQFF. For the CDR3, the DNA is TGTGCCAGCAGCGTCTGGGCGGGAGGGTCAAATGAGCAGTTCTTC.